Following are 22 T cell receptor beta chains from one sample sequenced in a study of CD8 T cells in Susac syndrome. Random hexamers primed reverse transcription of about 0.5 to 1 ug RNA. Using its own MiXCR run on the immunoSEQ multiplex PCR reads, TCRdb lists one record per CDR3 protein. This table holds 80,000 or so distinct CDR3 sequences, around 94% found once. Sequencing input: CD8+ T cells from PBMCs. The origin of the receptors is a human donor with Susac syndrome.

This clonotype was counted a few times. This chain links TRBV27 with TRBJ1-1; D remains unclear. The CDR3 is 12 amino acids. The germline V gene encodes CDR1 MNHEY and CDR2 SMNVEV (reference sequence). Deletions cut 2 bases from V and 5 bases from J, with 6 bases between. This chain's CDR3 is CASSLAGTEAFF. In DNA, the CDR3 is TGTGCCAGCAGTTTAGCCGGGACTGAAGCTTTCTTT.

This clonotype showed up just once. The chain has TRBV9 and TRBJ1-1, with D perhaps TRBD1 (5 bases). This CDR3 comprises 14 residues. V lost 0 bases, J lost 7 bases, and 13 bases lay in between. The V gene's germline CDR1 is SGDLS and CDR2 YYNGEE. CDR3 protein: CASSVESGGGEAFF. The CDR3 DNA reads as TGTGCCAGCAGCGTAGAGTCCGGGGGAGGTGAAGCTTTCTTT.

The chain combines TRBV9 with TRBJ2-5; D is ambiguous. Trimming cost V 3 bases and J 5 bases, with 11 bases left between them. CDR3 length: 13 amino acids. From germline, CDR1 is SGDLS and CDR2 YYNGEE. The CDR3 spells CASSASNKETQYF. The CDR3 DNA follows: TGTGCCAGCAGCGCCTCGAATAAGGAGACCCAGTACTTC.

The DNA for the CDR3 is TGTGCCAGCAATTCGTATCGGGGCCCCTCCTACGAGCAGTACTTC. It codes for CASNSYRGPSYEQYF. J is TRBJ2-7 and V is TRBV27, with D possibly being TRBD1 or TRBD2 (5 bases each). Looked up from germline, CDR1 is MNHEY and CDR2 is SMNVEV (reference sequence). V was clipped by 7 bases and J by 0 bases, with 16 bases between them. The CDR3 is made up of 15 amino acids.

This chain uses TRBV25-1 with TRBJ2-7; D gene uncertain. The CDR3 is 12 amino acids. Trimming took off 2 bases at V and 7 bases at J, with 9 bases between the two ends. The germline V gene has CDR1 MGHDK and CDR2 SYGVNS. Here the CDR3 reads CASSEREREQYF. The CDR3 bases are TGTGCCAGCAGTGAACGCGAAAGAGAGCAGTACTTC.

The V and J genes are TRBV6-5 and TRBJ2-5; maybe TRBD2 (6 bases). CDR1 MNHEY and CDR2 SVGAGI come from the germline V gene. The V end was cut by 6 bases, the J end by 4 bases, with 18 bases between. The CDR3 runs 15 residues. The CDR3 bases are TGTGCCAGCAGCTCCCTGCCGGGGAGGACAGAGACCCAGTACTTC. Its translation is CASSSLPGRTETQYF.

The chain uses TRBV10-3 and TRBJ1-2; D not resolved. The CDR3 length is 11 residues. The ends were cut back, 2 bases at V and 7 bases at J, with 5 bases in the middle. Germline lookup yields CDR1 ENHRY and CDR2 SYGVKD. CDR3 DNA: TGTGCCATCAGTGAGGAAGGTGGCTACACCTTC. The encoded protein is CAISEEGGYTF.

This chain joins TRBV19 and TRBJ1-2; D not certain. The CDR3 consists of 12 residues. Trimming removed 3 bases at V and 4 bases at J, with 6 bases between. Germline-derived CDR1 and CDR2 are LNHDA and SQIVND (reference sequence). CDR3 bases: TGTGCCAGTAGTATTGACGGCTATGGCTACACCTTC. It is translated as CASSIDGYGYTF.

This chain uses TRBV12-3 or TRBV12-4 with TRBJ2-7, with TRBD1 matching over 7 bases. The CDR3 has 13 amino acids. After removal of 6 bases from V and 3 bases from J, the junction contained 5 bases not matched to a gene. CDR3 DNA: TGTGCCAGCAGCTCGACAGGGTTCTACGAGCAGTACTTC. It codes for CASSSTGFYEQYF.

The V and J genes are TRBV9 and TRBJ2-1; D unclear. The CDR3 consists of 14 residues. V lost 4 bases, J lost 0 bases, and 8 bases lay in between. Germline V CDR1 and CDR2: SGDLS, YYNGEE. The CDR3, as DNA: TGTGCCAGCAGCTCTTCCAGCTCCTACAATGAGCAGTTCTTC. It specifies CASSSSSSYNEQFF.

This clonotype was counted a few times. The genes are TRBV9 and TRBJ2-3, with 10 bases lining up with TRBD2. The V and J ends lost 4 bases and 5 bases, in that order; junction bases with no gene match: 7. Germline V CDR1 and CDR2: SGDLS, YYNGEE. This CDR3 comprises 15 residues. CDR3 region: CASSLSGGAGDTQYF. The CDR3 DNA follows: TGTGCCAGCAGCTTAAGCGGGGGGGCTGGAGATACGCAGTATTTT.

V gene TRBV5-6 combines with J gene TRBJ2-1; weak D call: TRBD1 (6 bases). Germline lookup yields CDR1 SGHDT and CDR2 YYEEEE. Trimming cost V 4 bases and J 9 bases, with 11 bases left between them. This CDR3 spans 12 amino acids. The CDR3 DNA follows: TGTGCCAGCAGCGCAGGGGCCAGTGAGCAGTTCTTC. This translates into CASSAGASEQFF.

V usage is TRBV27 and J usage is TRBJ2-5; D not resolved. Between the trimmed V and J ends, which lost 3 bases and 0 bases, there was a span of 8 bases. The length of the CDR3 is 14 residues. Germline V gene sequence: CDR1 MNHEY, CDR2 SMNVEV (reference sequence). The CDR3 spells CASSFAVDQETQYF. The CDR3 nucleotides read TGTGCCAGCAGTTTTGCTGTGGACCAAGAGACCCAGTACTTC.

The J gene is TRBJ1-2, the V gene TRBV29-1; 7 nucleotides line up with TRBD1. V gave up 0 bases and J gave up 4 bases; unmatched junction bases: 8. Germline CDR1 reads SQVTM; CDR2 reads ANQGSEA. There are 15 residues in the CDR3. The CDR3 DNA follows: TGCAGCGTTGAAGAGAGACAGGGCCTCTTCTATGGCTACACCTTC. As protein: CSVEERQGLFYGYTF.

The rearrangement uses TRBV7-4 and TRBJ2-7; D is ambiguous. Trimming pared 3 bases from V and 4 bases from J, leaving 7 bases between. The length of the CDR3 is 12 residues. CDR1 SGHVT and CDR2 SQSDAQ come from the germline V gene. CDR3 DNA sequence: TGTGCCAGCAGCTTGCTGGGGTACGAGCAGTACTTC. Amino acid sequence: CASSLLGYEQYF.

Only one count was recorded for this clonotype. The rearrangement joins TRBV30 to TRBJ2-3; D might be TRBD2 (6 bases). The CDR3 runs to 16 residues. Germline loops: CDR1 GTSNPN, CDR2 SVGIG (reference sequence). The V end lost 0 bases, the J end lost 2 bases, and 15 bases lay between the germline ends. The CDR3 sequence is CAWSVTRASDTDTQYF. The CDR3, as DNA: TGTGCCTGGAGTGTAACCAGGGCTAGCGACACAGATACGCAGTATTTT.

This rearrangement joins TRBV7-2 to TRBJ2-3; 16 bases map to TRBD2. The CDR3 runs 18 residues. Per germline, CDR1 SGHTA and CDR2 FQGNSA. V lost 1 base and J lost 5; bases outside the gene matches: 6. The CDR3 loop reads CASSLGGTSGGARDTQYF. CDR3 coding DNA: TGTGCCAGCAGCTTAGGGGGGACTAGCGGGGGGGCCAGAGATACGCAGTATTTT.

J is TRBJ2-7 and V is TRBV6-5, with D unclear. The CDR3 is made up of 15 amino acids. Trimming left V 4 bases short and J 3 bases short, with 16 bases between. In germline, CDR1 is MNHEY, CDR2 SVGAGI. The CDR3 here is CASSFHYSRHYEQYF. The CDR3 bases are TGTGCCAGCAGTTTCCATTACAGTAGACACTACGAGCAGTACTTC.

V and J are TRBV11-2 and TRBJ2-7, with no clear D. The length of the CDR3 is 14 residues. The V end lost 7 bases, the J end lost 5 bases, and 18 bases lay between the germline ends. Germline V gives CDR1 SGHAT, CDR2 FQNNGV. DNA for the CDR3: TGTGCCAGCACACCACGTTACAGTTCCGACGAGCAGTACTTC. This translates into CASTPRYSSDEQYF.

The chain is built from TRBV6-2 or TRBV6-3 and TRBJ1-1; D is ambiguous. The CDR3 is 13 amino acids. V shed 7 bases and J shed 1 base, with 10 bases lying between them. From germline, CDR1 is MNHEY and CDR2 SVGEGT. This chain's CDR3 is CASISPGNTEAFF. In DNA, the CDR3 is TGTGCCAGCATAAGCCCCGGGAACACTGAAGCTTTCTTT.

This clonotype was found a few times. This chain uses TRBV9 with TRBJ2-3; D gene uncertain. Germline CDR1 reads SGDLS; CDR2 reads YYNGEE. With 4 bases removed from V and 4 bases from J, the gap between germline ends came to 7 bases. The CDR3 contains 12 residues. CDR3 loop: CASSPGADTQYF. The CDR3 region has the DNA TGTGCCAGCAGCCCTGGGGCAGATACGCAGTATTTT.

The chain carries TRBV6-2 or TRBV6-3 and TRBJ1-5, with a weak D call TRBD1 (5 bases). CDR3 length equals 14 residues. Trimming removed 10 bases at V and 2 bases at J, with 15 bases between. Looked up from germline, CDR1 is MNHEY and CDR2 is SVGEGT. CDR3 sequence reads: CATTGGLGNQPQHF. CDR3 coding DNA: TGTGCCACCACAGGAGGACTGGGCAATCAGCCCCAGCATTTT.